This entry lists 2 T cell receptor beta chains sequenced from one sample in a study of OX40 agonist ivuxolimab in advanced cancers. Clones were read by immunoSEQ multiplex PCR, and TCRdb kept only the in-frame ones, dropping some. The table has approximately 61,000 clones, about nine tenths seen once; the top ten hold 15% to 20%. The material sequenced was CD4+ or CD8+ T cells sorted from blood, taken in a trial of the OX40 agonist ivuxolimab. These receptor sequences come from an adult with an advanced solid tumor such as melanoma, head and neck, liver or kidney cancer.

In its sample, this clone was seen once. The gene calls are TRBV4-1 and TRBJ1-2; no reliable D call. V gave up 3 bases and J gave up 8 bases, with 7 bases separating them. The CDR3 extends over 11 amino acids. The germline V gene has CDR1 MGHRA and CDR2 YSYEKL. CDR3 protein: CASSHAWGYTF. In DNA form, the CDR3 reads TGCGCCAGCAGCCACGCTTGGGGCTACACCTTC.

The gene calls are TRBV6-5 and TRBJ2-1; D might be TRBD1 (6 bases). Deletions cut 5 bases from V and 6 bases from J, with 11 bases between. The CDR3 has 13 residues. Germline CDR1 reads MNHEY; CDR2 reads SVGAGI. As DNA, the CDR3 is TGTGCCAGCAGTACAGGACAGATCAATGAGCAGTTCTTC. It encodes CASSTGQINEQFF.